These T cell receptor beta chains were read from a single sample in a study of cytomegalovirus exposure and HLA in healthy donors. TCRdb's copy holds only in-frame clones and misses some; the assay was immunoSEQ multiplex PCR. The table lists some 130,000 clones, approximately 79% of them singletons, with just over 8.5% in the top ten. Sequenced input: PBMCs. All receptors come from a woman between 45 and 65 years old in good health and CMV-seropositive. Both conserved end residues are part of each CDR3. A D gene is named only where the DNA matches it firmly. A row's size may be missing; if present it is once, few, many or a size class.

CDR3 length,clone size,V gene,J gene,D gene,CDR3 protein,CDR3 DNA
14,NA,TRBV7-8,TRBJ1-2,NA,CASSLDQGDYGYTF,TGTGCCAGCAGCTTAGATCAGGGTGACTATGGCTACACCTTC
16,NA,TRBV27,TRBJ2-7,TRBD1,CASSPNPGQALGEQYF,TGTGCCAGCAGTCCCAATCCGGGACAGGCTCTTGGAGAGCAGTACTTC
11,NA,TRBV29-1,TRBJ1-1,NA,CSVEGRAEAFF,TGCAGCGTTGAAGGCCGCGCTGAAGCTTTCTTT
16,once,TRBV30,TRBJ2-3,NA,CAWSKGTGSGTDTQYF,TGTGCCTGGAGTAAAGGCACAGGGTCGGGCACAGATACGCAGTATTTT
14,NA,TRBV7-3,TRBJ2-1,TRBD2,CASSFSGRTNEQFF,TGTGCCAGCAGCTTTAGCGGGAGAACTAATGAGCAGTTCTTC
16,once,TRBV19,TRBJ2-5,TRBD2,CASSSLAGGQQETQYF,TGTGCCAGTAGTAGCCTAGCGGGGGGGCAGCAAGAGACCCAGTACTTC
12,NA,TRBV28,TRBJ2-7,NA,CASSLPGFQQYF,TGTGCCAGCAGTTTACCGGGTTTCCAGCAGTACTTC
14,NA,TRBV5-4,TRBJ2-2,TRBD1,CASMGQANTGELFF,TGTGCCAGCATGGGACAGGCCAACACCGGGGAGCTGTTTTTT
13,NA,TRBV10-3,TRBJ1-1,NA,CAISDTLNTEAFF,TGTGCCATCTCGGACACTTTGAACACTGAAGCTTTCTTT
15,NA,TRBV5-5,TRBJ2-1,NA,CASSLLSGRSDEQFF,TGTGCCAGCAGCTTGTTGTCGGGGAGGAGCGATGAGCAGTTCTTC
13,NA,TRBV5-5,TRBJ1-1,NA,CASSSQGHTEAFF,TGTGCCAGCAGCTCGCAGGGGCACACTGAAGCTTTCTTT
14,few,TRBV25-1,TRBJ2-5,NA,CASSVREIQETQYF,TGTGCCAGCAGTGTGAGGGAGATCCAAGAGACCCAGTACTTC
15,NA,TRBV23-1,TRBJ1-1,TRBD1,CASSHSTGDVTEAFF,TGCGCCAGCAGTCACTCGACAGGGGACGTCACTGAAGCTTTCTTT
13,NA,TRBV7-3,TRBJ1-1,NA,CASSWRGNTEAFF,TGTGCCAGCAGCTGGAGGGGTAATACTGAAGCTTTCTTT
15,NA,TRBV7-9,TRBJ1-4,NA,CASSLDLASNEKLFF,TGTGCCAGCAGCTTAGATTTGGCCTCTAATGAAAAACTGTTTTTT
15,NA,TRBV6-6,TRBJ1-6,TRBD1,CASRPDRDYNSPLHF,TGTGCCAGCAGACCCGACAGGGACTATAATTCACCCCTCCACTTT
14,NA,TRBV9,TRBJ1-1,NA,CASSYEPRNTEAFF,TGTGCCAGCAGCTATGAGCCTCGGAACACTGAAGCTTTCTTT
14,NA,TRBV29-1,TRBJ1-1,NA,CSGRDTEGNTEAFF,TGCAGCGGCAGGGACACCGAAGGAAACACTGAAGCTTTCTTT
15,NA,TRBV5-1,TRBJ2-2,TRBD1,CASSQDRGDTGELFF,TGCGCCAGCAGCCAGGACAGGGGTGACACCGGGGAGCTGTTTTTT
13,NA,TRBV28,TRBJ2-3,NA,CASSLRGADTQYF,TGTGCCAGCAGTTTGCGAGGTGCAGATACGCAGTATTTT
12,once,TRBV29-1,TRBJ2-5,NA,CSGGQPQETQYF,TGCAGCGGCGGACAGCCCCAAGAGACCCAGTACTTC
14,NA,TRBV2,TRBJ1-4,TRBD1,CASSPDRAGEKLFF,TGTGCCAGCAGTCCCGACAGGGCGGGAGAAAAACTGTTTTTT
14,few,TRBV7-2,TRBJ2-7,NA,CASSLAWGGDEQYF,TGTGCCAGCAGCTTAGCATGGGGCGGCGACGAGCAGTACTTC
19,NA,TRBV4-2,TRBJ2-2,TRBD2,CASSQTPGLAGVGTGELFF,TGTGCCAGCAGCCAAACCCCGGGACTAGCGGGAGTCGGCACCGGGGAGCTGTTTTTT
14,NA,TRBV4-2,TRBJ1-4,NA,CASRRGRGNEKLFF,TGTGCCAGCCGCCGGGGCAGGGGTAATGAAAAACTGTTTTTT
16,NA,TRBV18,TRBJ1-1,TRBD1,CASSPSGQAPSTEAFF,TGTGCCAGCTCACCATCGGGACAGGCCCCCAGCACTGAAGCTTTCTTT
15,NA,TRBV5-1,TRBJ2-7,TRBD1,CASSLRDRGGDEQYF,TGCGCCAGCAGCTTGAGGGACAGGGGAGGCGACGAGCAGTACTTC
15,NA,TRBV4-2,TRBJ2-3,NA,CASSQDRLSTDTQYF,TGTGCCAGCAGCCAAGACAGATTAAGCACAGATACGCAGTATTTT
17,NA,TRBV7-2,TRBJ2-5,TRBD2,CASSSDGTSGGRETQYF,TGTGCCAGCAGCTCAGATGGGACTAGCGGGGGGAGAGAGACCCAGTACTTC
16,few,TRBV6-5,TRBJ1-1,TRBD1,CASSSGTGPMNTEAFF,TGTGCCAGCAGTTCCGGGACAGGGCCAATGAACACTGAAGCTTTCTTT
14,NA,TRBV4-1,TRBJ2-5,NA,CASSQDPGRETQYF,TGCGCCAGCAGCCAAGATCCAGGGAGGGAGACCCAGTACTTC
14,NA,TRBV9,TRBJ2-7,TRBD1,CASSYRDSLYEQYF,TGTGCCAGCAGCTATCGGGACAGCCTCTACGAGCAGTACTTC
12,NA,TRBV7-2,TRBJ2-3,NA,CASRSGSDTQYF,TGTGCCAGCAGGTCAGGTTCAGATACGCAGTATTTT
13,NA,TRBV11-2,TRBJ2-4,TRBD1,CASSLGRGQPLYF,TGTGCCAGCAGCTTGGGTAGGGGACAGCCACTGTACTTC
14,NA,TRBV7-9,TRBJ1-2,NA,CASSLAGDGYGYTF,TGTGCCAGCAGCTTAGCCGGGGATGGCTATGGCTACACCTTC
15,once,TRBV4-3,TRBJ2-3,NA,CASSQGLEVGYTQYF,TGCGCCAGCAGCCAAGGCCTAGAAGTTGGCTATACGCAGTATTTT
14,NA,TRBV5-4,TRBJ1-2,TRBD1,CASSLTGQGDGYTF,TGTGCCAGCAGCTTGACGGGACAGGGTGATGGCTACACCTTC
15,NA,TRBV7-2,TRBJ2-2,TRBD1,CASSPGTGVTGELFF,TGTGCCAGCAGCCCCGGGACAGGGGTTACCGGGGAGCTGTTTTTT
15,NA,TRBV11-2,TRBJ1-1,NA,CASSLRGAGPTEAFF,TGTGCCAGCAGCCTCCGGGGGGCTGGGCCTACTGAAGCTTTCTTT
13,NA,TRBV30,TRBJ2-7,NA,CASFRGRSYEQYF,TGTGCGTCTTTCCGTGGCAGATCCTACGAGCAGTACTTC
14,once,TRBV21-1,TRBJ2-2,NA,CATLLADVTGELFF,TGTGCCACCCTCCTAGCGGACGTCACCGGGGAGCTGTTTTTT
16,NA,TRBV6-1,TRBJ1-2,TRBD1,CASSERGQGYNYGYTF,TGTGCCAGCAGTGAAAGGGGACAGGGTTACAACTATGGCTACACCTTC
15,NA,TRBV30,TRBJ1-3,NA,CAWSVDRNSGNTIYF,TGTGCCTGGAGCGTGGACAGAAACTCTGGAAACACCATATATTTT